This T cell receptor beta chain was captured in a study of CD8 T cells in ankylosing spondylitis (dated by TCRdb to 2015 to 2018). Background for the entire study: The study profiled T cell receptor beta repertoires in healthy donors and ankylosing spondylitis patients to find disease-linked TCR variants. The full study cohort was made up of 25 ankylosing spondylitis patients and 108 healthy donors. Peripheral blood was sampled, and synovial fluid was additionally collected from ankylosing spondylitis patients.

Points the paper makes about the study in general: The disease-linked clones had a CD8+ phenotype and were found at relatively low frequencies in peripheral blood. The disease-linked clones were reported to be significantly enriched in matched synovial fluid samples from ankylosing spondylitis patients. Some TCR beta motif variants had previously been reported in synovial fluid and blood of reactive arthritis patients, which suggested common disease-initiation mechanisms. Blood from ankylosing spondylitis patients appeared to be characterized by a TCR beta motif composed of several highly homologous amino acid variants.

Reading from cysteine to phenylalanine, the CDR3 counts 13 amino acids. Here the CDR3 DNA is all that survives: 39 bases in frame from base 1. The germline ends are 8 bases apart after V is trimmed by 3 bases and J by 5 bases. TCRdb lists the instrument as Illumina HiSeq 2500. Quantitative 5'-RACE with molecular barcodes was the method used to prepare the TCR beta libraries. As for the original processing: To identify disease-linked TCR variants, a new computational method was used, one built on a probabilistic model of VDJ rearrangement. TCRdb handled the public reads itself, with Q25 trimming in fastp and clone calling in MiXCR, and kept productive beta chains. All rows with the same CDR3 protein become a single entry with the most common DNA and genes. These V and J calls rely on TCRdb rather than the paper's analysis. The sample yields under 950,000 distinct CDR3 sequences; around 17% were counted once. The ten most abundant clones make up around 19% of the sample.

This clonotype showed up just a few times. What this receptor recognizes is not known. Per-nucleotide qualities are absent, and no much larger clonotype sits a single base away. This clonotype was obtained from a male donor with ankylosing spondylitis. The specimen sequenced was blood, either unsorted or a sorted T cell fraction (not recorded which). Recombination joined TRBV12-3 or TRBV12-4 with TRBJ1-3, with TRBD1 perhaps the D gene, on 6 matching bases. The bases are TGTGCCAGCAGTTTTGGGGGGCGAAACACCATATATTTT. The translation is CASSFGGRNTIYF.